A selection of T cell receptor beta chains follows, all from one sample in a study of cytomegalovirus exposure and HLA in healthy donors. Using immunoSEQ multiplex PCR, the repertoire was profiled, and TCRdb retains in-frame clones only, with some absent. The ten top clones account for around 1.5%, within a sample of around 130,000 clones. The specimen was PBMCs. These receptors were obtained from a woman between 40 and 55 years old in good health and CMV-seronegative. The CDR3 runs from the conserved cysteine through the conserved F or W. A D gene is named only where the DNA matches it firmly.

d_call j_call v_call cdr3_aa cdr3_nt
. TRBJ2-7 TRBV6-5 CASSRTAPDSYEQYF TGTGCCAGCAGCCGCACAGCGCCGGACTCCTACGAGCAGTACTTC
. TRBJ1-1 TRBV14 CASAGGLPRSTEAFF TGTGCCAGCGCGGGAGGGTTGCCTAGGTCCACTGAAGCTTTCTTT
TRBD2 TRBJ2-7 TRBV9 CASSIGLAGGQYEQYF TGTGCCAGCAGCATAGGACTAGCGGGGGGGCAATACGAGCAGTACTTC
. TRBJ1-2 TRBV15 CATSRESYGYTF TGTGCCACCAGCAGAGAGAGTTACGGCTACACCTTC
TRBD1 TRBJ1-6 TRBV29-1 CSVRTGTDNSPLHF TGCAGCGTGAGAACCGGGACAGATAATTCACCCCTCCACTTT
. TRBJ1-2 TRBV5-1 CASSLDPVNYGYTF TGCGCCAGCAGCTTGGATCCGGTAAACTATGGCTACACCTTC
. TRBJ1-2 TRBV19 CASSTSGVLNYGYTF TGTGCCAGTAGTACCTCAGGGGTATTAAACTATGGCTACACCTTC
TRBD2 TRBJ2-5 TRBV6-5 CASSPTSGGQETQYF TGTGCCAGCAGCCCTACTAGCGGGGGACAAGAGACCCAGTACTTC
. TRBJ2-5 TRBV6-6 CASSYSGEQETQYF TGTGCCAGCAGTTACTCTGGGGAGCAAGAGACCCAGTACTTC
TRBD1 TRBJ2-4 TRBV11-2 CAVPGQGNIQYF TGTGCCGTACCGGGACAGGGGAACATTCAGTACTTC
. TRBJ1-5 TRBV7-3 CASSLTSRSAQHF TGTGCCAGCAGCTTAACGTCCAGATCCGCCCAGCATTTT